This T cell receptor beta chain derives from a study of control samples from healthy donors and cancer patients. Sequencing used immunoSEQ multiplex PCR; TCRdb keeps in-frame clones, though not all of them. The sample includes 100,000 to 150,000 clones, 85% to 95% of them seen just once. Looked up from germline, CDR1 is LNHDA and CDR2 is SQIVND (reference sequence). CDR3 size: 13 residues. The V and J ends lost 4 bases and 8 bases respectively, with 14 bases between them. The TCR originated in a man at least 80 years old with head and neck cancer. Sequenced material: PBMCs. The chain employs TRBV19 and TRBJ1-2, with D possibly matching TRBD1 (6 bases). The CDR3 region is CASSTRGPEGYTF. The CDR3 bases are TGTGCCAGTAGTACCCGGGGGCCGGAAGGCTACACCTTC.